Detailed here is one TCR beta chain. What it binds is unknown. This entry is derived from a study of T cell responses to AZD1222 COVID-19 vaccine. Some clones are missing from TCRdb's copy, which holds only in-frame ones; the method was immunoSEQ multiplex PCR. The data contain some 150,000 clones, more than 85% of them singletons. Whole-study findings and limits: The study sampled repertoires only after the peak T cell response. Among spike-specific TCRs, nearly half reportedly target unmutated variant regions. With two AZD1222 doses given, Spike-specific TCR breadth and depth both rose.

Germline trimming cut 5 bases from V and 3 bases from J; bases unmatched to any gene: 10. CDR3 length: 19 residues. Germline V CDR1 and CDR2: MNHEY, SVGEGT. This TCR was sampled from an adult who received the AZD1222 COVID-19 vaccine. The specimen was peripheral blood, collected 28 days after the second AZD1222 dose. The J gene is TRBJ2-2, the V gene TRBV6-2 or TRBV6-3; 15 nucleotides line up with TRBD2. DNA of the CDR3: TGTGCCAGCAGTCAAACGCCCGGACTAGCGGGAGGGTACACCGGGGAGCTGTTTTTT. Amino acids: CASSQTPGLAGGYTGELFF.